The entry below gives a single T cell receptor (beta chain) sequence along with its context. Antigen specificity is unknown. The record originates from a study of T-cell reconstitution after alpha-beta-depleted transplantation in children. V lost 3 bases and J lost 6, with 17 bases in between. The CDR3 spans 15 residues. Germline V gives CDR1 MDHEN, CDR2 SYDVKM. Study results and limitations: Certain patients had high TCRbeta diversity at day 60, and it came from recipient T cells and thymic progenitors that survived. The origin of alpha-beta T cells about two months after transplant was reportedly several hundred expanded graft clones. The main origin of T-cell counts and diversity one year after transplant was newly produced T cells.

During its preparation, the TCRbeta library received unique molecular identifiers. TCRdb reanalysed the PCR reads using MiXCR and keeps one entry per CDR3 protein. The repertoire includes about 580,000 distinct CDR3 sequences, more than 20% of them detected once, and roughly an eighth sits in the top ten. The sequence derives from a boy younger than two who had a stem cell transplant for acute myeloid leukemia, so the T cells may come from the graft donor. The sample was PBMCs, mostly from graft donor cells, taken 360 days after TCRalphabeta/CD19-depleted stem cell transplant. The chain is built from TRBV28 and TRBJ1-1; weak D call: TRBD1 (6 bases). CDR3 residues: CASSLPLTGGAEAFF. DNA for the CDR3: TGTGCCAGCAGTTTGCCCCTGACAGGAGGAGCTGAAGCTTTCTTT.